The rows below give T cell receptor beta chains drawn from one sample of a study of patients and donors after allogeneic stem cell transplantation. TCRdb itself ran the RT-PCR reads through MiXCR, one entry per CDR3 protein. The data contain about a million distinct CDR3 sequences, about a sixth of them seen just once; the ten biggest clones take up 6%. The sequenced sample was blood, either unsorted or a sorted T cell fraction (not recorded which). The source of these receptors is a human donor who was either an allogeneic HSCT recipient or a stem cell or donor lymphocyte infusion donor (not recorded which). It is not recorded whose cells these are; they may come from a transplant donor. Each CDR3 is given without its conserved first and last residue. Each record gives: J gene, V gene, CDR3 protein.

J gene: TRBJ1-5
V gene: TRBV15
CDR3 protein: ATSSDEQPQH

J gene: TRBJ2-5
V gene: TRBV3-1
CDR3 protein: ASSQVSAQY

J gene: TRBJ2-1
V gene: TRBV24-1
CDR3 protein: ATNHGQGPYNEQF

J gene: TRBJ2-1
V gene: TRBV5-1
CDR3 protein: ASSRPGVSAGEQF

J gene: TRBJ2-3
V gene: TRBV29-1
CDR3 protein: SGGLGSSTDTQY

J gene: TRBJ2-1
V gene: TRBV7-3
CDR3 protein: ASTRQGLHEQF

J gene: TRBJ1-1
V gene: TRBV12-3/TRBV12-4
CDR3 protein: ASIIQGAANTEAF

J gene: TRBJ2-7
V gene: TRBV6-1
CDR3 protein: ASSEFKGVNEQY

J gene: TRBJ2-1
V gene: TRBV24-1
CDR3 protein: ASGSPHYNEQF

J gene: TRBJ1-2
V gene: TRBV11-1
CDR3 protein: ASSKRDRTTPLPHGYT

J gene: TRBJ2-5
V gene: TRBV5-1
CDR3 protein: ASSLAIGTQY

J gene: TRBJ2-5
V gene: TRBV13
CDR3 protein: ASSLNVRDQETQY

J gene: TRBJ2-2
V gene: TRBV12-3/TRBV12-4
CDR3 protein: ASSLPRDRGSTGELF

J gene: TRBJ1-6
V gene: TRBV20-1
CDR3 protein: SAPPRTNNSPLH

J gene: TRBJ1-1
V gene: TRBV10-3
CDR3 protein: ATGQGLNTEAF

J gene: TRBJ1-5
V gene: TRBV20-1
CDR3 protein: SARPGSASNQPQH

J gene: TRBJ2-7
V gene: TRBV7-8
CDR3 protein: ASKGTALYEQY

J gene: TRBJ2-7
V gene: TRBV12-3/TRBV12-4
CDR3 protein: ASSFRGGEKY

J gene: TRBJ2-2
V gene: TRBV5-1
CDR3 protein: ASSPQGSELF

J gene: TRBJ2-3
V gene: TRBV12-3/TRBV12-4
CDR3 protein: ASSSGARTDTQY

J gene: TRBJ1-1
V gene: TRBV6-5
CDR3 protein: ASSYVGSNTEAF

J gene: TRBJ2-1
V gene: TRBV4-2
CDR3 protein: ASSQASSGVGNEQF

J gene: TRBJ2-2
V gene: TRBV30
CDR3 protein: AWRGQGYTGELF

J gene: TRBJ2-5
V gene: TRBV18
CDR3 protein: ASSATGGETQY

J gene: TRBJ2-1
V gene: TRBV4-1
CDR3 protein: ASSQESGNEQF

J gene: TRBJ1-1
V gene: TRBV20-1
CDR3 protein: SAQVDSHTEAF

J gene: TRBJ1-5
V gene: TRBV6-7
CDR3 protein: ATKYRDTNQPQH

J gene: TRBJ1-1
V gene: TRBV4-1
CDR3 protein: ASSSKYRGMNTEAF

J gene: TRBJ2-4
V gene: TRBV4-1
CDR3 protein: ASSQPRQGGKNIQY

J gene: TRBJ1-5
V gene: TRBV3-1
CDR3 protein: ASSRQRNQPQH

J gene: TRBJ2-4
V gene: TRBV5-1
CDR3 protein: ASSLVQGQGAQGAKNIQY

J gene: TRBJ2-1
V gene: TRBV6-4
CDR3 protein: ASSAQGLYNEQF

J gene: TRBJ2-6
V gene: TRBV12-3/TRBV12-4
CDR3 protein: ASSFRDGPSGANVLT

J gene: TRBJ2-2
V gene: TRBV5-1
CDR3 protein: ASSLRREKTGELF

J gene: TRBJ1-5
V gene: TRBV30
CDR3 protein: AWSIADNQPQH

J gene: TRBJ2-1
V gene: TRBV24-1
CDR3 protein: ATSPRQGEEDNEQF

J gene: TRBJ2-2
V gene: TRBV20-1
CDR3 protein: SAGCAGELF

J gene: TRBJ1-1
V gene: TRBV12-3/TRBV12-4
CDR3 protein: ASSLEGTARNTEAF

J gene: TRBJ2-1
V gene: TRBV5-1
CDR3 protein: ASSLVGSYNEQF

J gene: TRBJ2-7
V gene: TRBV7-2
CDR3 protein: ASSLLYPGYEQY

J gene: TRBJ2-7
V gene: TRBV12-3/TRBV12-4
CDR3 protein: ASSPGIQGPPGEQY

J gene: TRBJ1-5
V gene: TRBV4-3
CDR3 protein: ASSHSHRSQPQH

J gene: TRBJ2-2
V gene: TRBV3-1
CDR3 protein: ASSRRPEGSAGELF

J gene: TRBJ2-7
V gene: TRBV20-1
CDR3 protein: SARDLLAGPYEQY

J gene: TRBJ1-2
V gene: TRBV4-1
CDR3 protein: ASSQDRHRDGYT